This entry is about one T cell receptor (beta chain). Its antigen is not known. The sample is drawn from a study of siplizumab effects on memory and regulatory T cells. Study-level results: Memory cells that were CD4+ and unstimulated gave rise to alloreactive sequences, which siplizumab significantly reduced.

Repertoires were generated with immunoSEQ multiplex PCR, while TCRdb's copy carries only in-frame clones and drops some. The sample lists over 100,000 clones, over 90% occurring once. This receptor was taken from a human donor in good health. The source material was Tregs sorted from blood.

CDR3 nucleotide sequence: TGTGCCATCAGTGAGAGGCGGGATGAGCAGTTCTTC. Its translation: CAISERRDEQFF. The V call is TRBV10-3, the J call TRBJ2-1, with D tentatively TRBD2 (5 bases). The V gene's germline CDR1 is ENHRY and CDR2 SYGVKD. V was trimmed by 2 bases and J by 8 bases, leaving 7 bases between them. The CDR3 sequence is 12 residues long.